These 27 T cell receptor beta chains share one sample of origin, sequenced in a study of blood T cell repertoires in COVID-19. The repertoire was sequenced with immunoSEQ multiplex PCR; TCRdb's copy has only in-frame clones and lacks some. The data hold almost 250,000 clones, with around 86% observed a single time. The sample comprised peripheral blood. The source is a woman aged 55 to 70 who had recovered from COVID-19.

The chain has TRBV19 and TRBJ2-1, with a weak D call TRBD2 (7 bases). This CDR3 contains 14 residues. The V gene lost 3 bases and the J gene lost 4 bases, with 10 bases spanning the gap. CDR1 LNHDA and CDR2 SQIVND come from the germline V gene (reference sequence). CDR3 sequence (DNA): TGTGCCAGTAGTATCGGGGGGCAGTACAATGAGCAGTTCTTC. This gives the protein CASSIGGQYNEQFF.

This clone was seen a single time. The chain recombines TRBV6-5 with TRBJ2-7, with D possibly TRBD2 on 6 matching bases. Between the trimmed V and J ends, which lost 6 bases and 3 bases, there was a span of 15 bases. This CDR3 is built from 14 residues. Germline loops: CDR1 MNHEY, CDR2 SVGAGI. This chain's CDR3 is CASRPTSGVYEQYF. CDR3 in DNA: TGTGCCAGCAGACCCACGTCGGGAGTCTACGAGCAGTACTTC.

The chain has TRBV7-2 and TRBJ1-1; possibly TRBD1 for D (5 bases). The CDR3 runs 13 residues. With 5 bases removed from V and 6 bases from J, the gap between germline ends came to 13 bases. The germline V gene encodes CDR1 SGHTA and CDR2 FQGNSA. The CDR3 region is CASSGWQGAEAFF. CDR3 DNA sequence: TGTGCCAGCAGCGGCTGGCAGGGCGCTGAAGCTTTCTTT.

This chain links TRBV7-6 with TRBJ2-3, with D maybe TRBD1 (7 bases). Trimming cost V 4 bases and J 3 bases, with 17 bases left between them. Germline V lookup: CDR1 SGHVS, CDR2 FNYEAQ. This CDR3 is built from 16 residues. The CDR3: CASSSQLAGGTDTQYF. The CDR3 DNA sequence: TGTGCCAGCAGCTCACAACTAGCAGGGGGGACAGATACGCAGTATTTT.

The chain combines TRBV3-1 (or the pseudogene TRBV3-2) with TRBJ2-3, with D unclear. Germline V lookup: CDR1 LGHDT, CDR2 YNNKEL (reference sequence). The V end lost 1 base, the J end lost 6 bases, and 14 bases lay between the germline ends. The CDR3 totals 15 residues. The CDR3 DNA is TGTGCCAGCAGCCAAGTAGCCATCGTCACGGATACGCAGTATTTT. It encodes CASSQVAIVTDTQYF.

The V call is TRBV25-1, the J call TRBJ2-4; 9 positions agree with TRBD1. The CDR3 is 14 amino acids. Germline V gene sequence: CDR1 MGHDK, CDR2 SYGVNS. The V and J ends lost 4 bases and 9 bases, in that order; junction bases with no gene match: 7. The CDR3 DNA is TGTGCCAGCAGTGCCCCGGGACAGGGAGGCATTCAGTACTTC. This encodes CASSAPGQGGIQYF.

CDR3 in amino acids: CASNRQGAGEKLFF. DNA for the CDR3: TGTGCCAGTAACCGACAGGGAGCTGGTGAAAAACTGTTTTTT. The V gene is TRBV19, the J gene TRBJ1-4; TRBD1 matches 7 bases. Per germline, CDR1 LNHDA and CDR2 SQIVND (reference sequence). Trimming removed 7 bases from V and 7 bases from J; junction bases left unmatched: 9. This CDR3 has 14 amino acids.

The chain has TRBV3-1 (or the pseudogene TRBV3-2) and TRBJ2-7; possible D gene TRBD2, 6 bases. V was shortened by 4 bases and J by 3 bases, with 10 bases between the two germline ends. Germline assignment: CDR1 LGHDT and CDR2 YNNKEL (reference sequence). The CDR3 extends over 13 amino acids. Here the CDR3 reads CASSPGTDYEQYF. In nucleotides, the CDR3 is TGTGCCAGCAGCCCCGGGACTGACTACGAGCAGTACTTC.

This clone appeared a single time. In nucleotides, the CDR3 is TGTGCCAGCAGCTTGGGGCAGGGGCCGGGGGAGCTGTTTTTT. Amino acid sequence: CASSLGQGPGELFF. This sequence joins TRBV5-6 and TRBJ2-2, with D maybe TRBD1 (6 bases). The CDR3 totals 14 residues. Germline V gene sequence: CDR1 SGHDT, CDR2 YYEEEE. V was pared by 0 bases and J by 8 bases, with 11 bases between.

The chain combines TRBV5-1 with TRBJ2-7; 10 bases align to TRBD1. The CDR3 has 16 amino acids. Germline V gene lookup returns CDR1 SGHRS and CDR2 YFSETQ. The V segment lost 3 bases and the J segment 6 bases; nucleotides outside the gene matches: 12. The CDR3 loop reads CASSYTGTGAGGEQYF. CDR3 nucleotides: TGCGCCAGCAGCTATACCGGGACAGGGGCGGGTGGCGAGCAGTACTTC.

This chain uses TRBV4-2 with TRBJ2-3; D might be TRBD2 (6 bases). Trimming removed 0 bases from V and 2 bases from J, with 9 bases in between. The V gene's germline CDR1 is LGHNA and CDR2 YNFKEQ. There are 15 residues in the CDR3. This CDR3 reads CASSQEMRDTDTQYF. CDR3 coding DNA: TGTGCCAGCAGCCAAGAGATGCGGGACACAGATACGCAGTATTTT.

The chain joins TRBV11-2 to TRBJ2-5, with 9 bases fitting TRBD2. V gave up 5 bases and J gave up 4 bases; unmatched junction bases: 14. The CDR3 runs to 17 residues. The germline V gene encodes CDR1 SGHAT and CDR2 FQNNGV. The CDR3 nucleotides are TGTGCCAGCAGCCTAGGGGCGGCGGGGGGGCCGGGAGAGACCCAGTACTTC. The encoded protein is CASSLGAAGGPGETQYF.

The chain recombines TRBV18 with TRBJ1-6; TRBD1 matches 8 bases. Germline lookup yields CDR1 KGHSH and CDR2 LQKENI. This CDR3 has 17 residues. Losses at the gene ends were 1 base for V and 8 bases for J; bases not matched to a gene: 10. CDR3 protein: CASSPLRSVTGDSPLHF. CDR3 coding DNA: TGTGCCAGCTCACCACTGCGCTCCGTGACAGGGGATTCACCCCTCCACTTT.

The CDR3: CASSQGAGTSAYNEQFF. DNA for the CDR3: TGTGCCAGCAGCCAAGGGGCCGGTACTAGCGCTTACAATGAGCAGTTCTTC. The V call is TRBV4-2, the J call TRBJ2-1; TRBD2 aligns across 7 bases. The J segment lost 4 bases and the V segment lost 1 base, leaving 10 bases of the junction unmatched. The CDR3 is 17 residues long. Germline CDR1 is LGHNA and CDR2 is YNFKEQ.

V and J are TRBV28 and TRBJ1-3; D may be TRBD1 (5 bases). V was pared by 3 bases and J by 2 bases, with 14 bases between. Germline-derived CDR1 and CDR2 are MDHEN and SYDVKM. There are 16 residues in the CDR3. As DNA, the CDR3 is TGTGCCAGCAGTTTGGGGCTTCGGGCCCCTGGAAACACCATATATTTT. Its protein product is CASSLGLRAPGNTIYF.

The J gene is TRBJ1-2, the V gene TRBV19; possible D gene TRBD1, 6 bases. Germline-derived CDR1 and CDR2 are LNHDA and SQIVND (reference sequence). V was trimmed by 3 bases and J by 8 bases, leaving 10 bases between them. CDR3 length equals 12 residues. CDR3 sequence (DNA): TGTGCCAGTAGTATGGGGGCGAGAGGCTACACCTTC. Translating gives CASSMGARGYTF.

The chain is built from TRBV28 and TRBJ2-1; a possible D gene is TRBD2 (10 bases). CDR1 MDHEN and CDR2 SYDVKM come from the germline V gene. The V and J ends lost 3 bases and 11 bases respectively, with 26 bases between them. There are 17 residues in the CDR3. CDR3 residues: CASSFSTGGGLADQQFF. The CDR3 nucleotides read TGTGCCAGCAGTTTCTCGACAGGGGGAGGACTAGCGGACCAGCAGTTCTTC.

The rearrangement links TRBV28 to TRBJ1-1; a possible D gene is TRBD1 (6 bases). The CDR3 contains 16 residues. Per germline, CDR1 MDHEN and CDR2 SYDVKM. Trimming pared 2 bases from V and 5 bases from J, leaving 18 bases between. CDR3 DNA: TGTGCCAGCAGTTTAGGTTTGGCAGGGGTGAGAACTGAAGCTTTCTTT. Its translation: CASSLGLAGVRTEAFF.

The chain couples TRBV12-3 or TRBV12-4 to TRBJ1-1; tentative D call: TRBD1 (5 bases). The CDR3 runs 11 residues. V lost 6 bases and J 8 bases, leaving 10 bases between the germline ends. The CDR3 region has the DNA TGTGCCAGCAGGGTAACAGGCGAAGCTTTCTTT. The encoded protein is CASRVTGEAFF.

This clone was counted between two and nine times. In DNA, the CDR3 is TGTGCCAGCAGCTCGCAGACAGGAGCAAATTCACCCCTCCACTTT. It is translated as CASSSQTGANSPLHF. The chain joins TRBV7-2 to TRBJ1-6; D perhaps matches TRBD1 (6 bases). The germline V and J ends were trimmed by 4 bases and 7 bases, with 14 bases remaining between them. The CDR3 length is 15 residues. Germline CDR1 SGHTA, CDR2 FQGNSA. Full variable domain (missing parts from reference TRBV7-2 and TRBJ1-6): GAGVSQSPSNKVTEKGKDVELRCDPISGHTALYWYRQSLGQGLEFLIYFQGNSAPDKSGLPSDRFSAERTGGSVSTLTIQRTQQEDSAVYLCASSSQTGANSPLHFGNGTRLTVT.

The chain recombines TRBV2 with TRBJ1-6; no firm D call. In germline, CDR1 is SNHLY, CDR2 FYNNEI. The V end lost 2 bases, the J end lost 7 bases, and 12 bases lay between the germline ends. The CDR3 spans 15 residues. CDR3 region: CASSERQLGNSPLHF. CDR3 nucleotide sequence: TGTGCCAGCAGTGAAAGGCAGCTAGGAAATTCACCCCTCCACTTT.

The rearrangement uses TRBV9 and TRBJ2-2; D gene uncertain. CDR1 is SGDLS, CDR2 YYNGEE, per germline. Trimming shortened V by 1 base and J by 0 bases, and 7 bases separated the two germline ends. This CDR3 has 15 residues. The CDR3: CASSVYFANTGELFF. The CDR3 DNA is TGTGCCAGCAGCGTATACTTCGCGAACACCGGGGAGCTGTTTTTT.

This clone came up a few times. Here the CDR3 DNA reads TGTGCCAGCAGCCCGAGGGCTCCCCCACACACCGGGGAGCTGTTTTTT. Translation gives CASSPRAPPHTGELFF. J is TRBJ2-2 and V is TRBV7-3; D is possibly TRBD2 (5 bases). Germline assignment: CDR1 SGHTA and CDR2 FQGTGA. The CDR3 is 16 amino acids. V shed 5 bases and J shed 3 bases, with 16 bases lying between them.

The chain uses TRBV4-1 and TRBJ2-7; 9 bases match TRBD1. From germline, CDR1 is MGHRA and CDR2 YSYEKL. This CDR3 is built from 15 residues. Trimming removed 5 bases from V and 1 base from J; junction bases left unmatched: 6. In nucleotides, the CDR3 is TGCGCCAGCAGCTCCCGGGGACAGGGTTCCTACGAGCAGTACTTC. It specifies CASSSRGQGSYEQYF.

The chain is built from TRBV18 and TRBJ1-4, with D uncertain. The V and J ends lost 0 bases and 2 bases respectively, with 7 bases between them. Germline values: CDR1 KGHSH, CDR2 LQKENI. There are 15 residues in the CDR3. CDR3 residues: CASSPPHGTNEKLFF. In DNA form, the CDR3 reads TGTGCCAGCTCACCACCGCACGGGACTAATGAAAAACTGTTTTTT.

The chain uses TRBV2 and TRBJ1-4; 8 bases are a match to TRBD1. Germline CDR1 reads SNHLY; CDR2 reads FYNNEI. Trimming cost V 5 bases and J 4 bases; bases outside gene matches: 3. This CDR3 is built from 14 residues. The CDR3 sequence: CASSTGGFNEKLFF. For the CDR3, the DNA is TGTGCCAGCAGTACAGGGGGATTTAATGAAAAACTGTTTTTT.

This clone was found a few times. The chain combines TRBV24-1 with TRBJ2-7, with D possibly matching TRBD2 (5 bases). In germline, CDR1 is KGHDR, CDR2 SFDVKD. Deletions cut 0 bases from V and 0 bases from J, with 14 bases between. This CDR3 comprises 17 residues. The CDR3 sequence: CATSDLRTGKSSYEQYF. CDR3 sequence (DNA): TGTGCCACCAGTGATTTGCGGACCGGGAAAAGCTCCTACGAGCAGTACTTC.